The 19 T cell receptor beta chains presented below share a single source sample, sequenced in a study of blood T cells in healthy people across ages. The use of a sample-barcoded 5' primer and a J-beta primer mix characterized a second PCR of about 7 to 12 cycles. Via MiXCR, TCRdb re-called the 5' RACE reads, giving one row per CDR3 protein. Here the sample spans nearly 1 million distinct CDR3 sequences, around 54% being singletons. Sample: blood. The receptors derive from a woman aged 60 to 75 in good health.

The chain uses TRBV28 and TRBJ2-3; possible D gene TRBD1, 5 bases. The length of the CDR3 is 12 residues. The germline V and J ends were trimmed by 9 bases and 5 bases, with 12 bases remaining between them. Germline CDR1 reads MDHEN; CDR2 reads SYDVKM. The CDR3 reads CASYGALDTQYF. The CDR3 region has the DNA TGTGCCAGTTATGGGGCATTAGATACGCAGTATTTT.

The chain has TRBV5-6 and TRBJ2-7, with 7 nucleotides matching TRBD1. With 4 bases clipped from V and 5 bases from J, the junction kept 15 bases outside the gene matches. Germline V gene data show CDR1 as SGHDT and CDR2 as YYEEEE. The CDR3 sequence is 16 residues long. CDR3 protein: CASSPSGTDVFHEQYF. CDR3 in DNA: TGTGCCAGCAGCCCCTCCGGGACAGACGTTTTCCACGAGCAGTACTTC. The full variable domain, with the rest looked up from reference TRBV5-6 and TRBJ2-7, is DAGVTQSPTHLIKTRGQQVTLRCSPKSGHDTVSWYQQALGQGPQFIFQYYEEEERQRGNFPDRFSGHQFPNYSSELNVNALLLGDSALYLCASSPSGTDVFHEQYFGPGTRLTVT.

This clonotype appeared a few times. The rearrangement links TRBV29-1 to TRBJ2-7, with D perhaps matching TRBD1 (5 bases). From germline, CDR1 is SQVTM and CDR2 ANQGSEA. The CDR3 is 12 residues long. V was cut by 7 bases and J by 2 bases, with 12 bases left in between. The CDR3 protein is CSGQRPPYEQYF. Written as DNA, the CDR3 is TGCAGCGGACAGAGACCCCCCTACGAGCAGTACTTC.

The chain joins TRBV7-2 to TRBJ2-5, with a tentative D call TRBD2 (6 bases). V lost 3 bases and J lost 5, with 16 bases in between. The germline V gene has CDR1 SGHTA and CDR2 FQGNSA. The CDR3 contains 15 residues. CDR3 sequence (DNA): TGTGCCAGCAGCTTTTTTCCGGGAGTGGAGGAGACCCAGTACTTC. It codes for CASSFFPGVEETQYF.

The rearrangement uses TRBV7-9 and TRBJ2-3; D call uncertain. The CDR3 runs 14 residues. Germline CDR1 is SEHNR and CDR2 is FQNEAQ (reference sequence). Deletions cut 0 bases from V and 3 bases from J, with 7 bases between. CDR3 bases: TGTGCCAGCAGCTTAGCTCACACAACAGATACGCAGTATTTT. As protein: CASSLAHTTDTQYF.

The chain combines TRBV5-1 with TRBJ2-3; 7 bases line up with TRBD2. The length of the CDR3 is 15 residues. After removal of 2 bases from V and 1 base from J, the junction contained 4 bases not matched to a gene. CDR1 is SGHRS, CDR2 YFSETQ, per germline. The CDR3 DNA follows: TGCGCCAGCAGCTTACCGGGGAGGGGCACAGATACGCAGTATTTT. This encodes CASSLPGRGTDTQYF.

This chain joins TRBV3-1 and TRBJ2-5; TRBD2 might be the D (6 bases). Trimming shortened V by 2 bases and J by 1 base, and 11 bases separated the two germline ends. This CDR3 contains 15 residues. Looked up from germline, CDR1 is LGHDT and CDR2 is YNNKEL (reference sequence). CDR3 sequence (DNA): TGTGCCAGCAGCCAATCCCGACTAGTCCAAGAGACCCAGTACTTC. Protein: CASSQSRLVQETQYF.

The chain is built from TRBV27 and TRBJ2-5; TRBD1 might be the D (6 bases). Gene TRBJ2-7 matches the end of the DNA better, so the J call may be wrong. Germline assignment: CDR1 MNHEY and CDR2 SMNVEV (reference sequence). The CDR3 length is 14 residues. DNA for the CDR3: TGTGCCAGCAACAGACAGGTCCAGGGCTACGAGCAGTACTTC. This sequence encodes CASNRQVQGYEQYF.

This clonotype was counted between two and nine times. The V gene is TRBV27, the J gene TRBJ1-6; 11 bases match TRBD1. CDR1 is MNHEY, CDR2 SMNVEV, per germline (reference sequence). V lost 7 bases and J lost 10; bases outside the gene matches: 6. The CDR3 covers 14 residues. CDR3: CASTRGTGGSPLHF. CDR3 DNA sequence: TGTGCCAGCACCAGAGGGACAGGGGGATCACCCCTCCACTTT.

This rearrangement joins TRBV4-2 to TRBJ2-7; 8 bases align to TRBD2. This CDR3 is 17 amino acids long. After removal of 4 bases from V and 4 bases from J, the junction contained 15 bases not matched to a gene. Germline V gives CDR1 LGHNA, CDR2 YNFKEQ. CDR3 bases: TGTGCCAGCAGCCCCGGACTAGCAAGTGTCTCGGATTACGAGCAGTACTTC. This codes for CASSPGLASVSDYEQYF.

The chain combines TRBV2 with TRBJ1-4, with D maybe TRBD1 (6 bases). Trimming took 0 bases from V and 8 from J, leaving 13 bases between them. Germline V gene sequence: CDR1 SNHLY, CDR2 FYNNEI. The CDR3 consists of 15 residues. CDR3 in amino acids: CASSEALAGGEKLFF. CDR3 sequence (DNA): TGTGCCAGCAGTGAAGCGCTAGCTGGGGGCGAAAAACTGTTTTTT.

The chain links TRBV7-2 to TRBJ2-2; D gene ambiguous. This CDR3 contains 16 residues. The ends were cut back, 2 bases at V and 2 bases at J, with 12 bases in the middle. Germline V gene data show CDR1 as SGHTA and CDR2 as FQGNSA. CDR3 nucleotides: TGTGCCAGCAGCTTAACCCCGACTTTAAACACCGGGGAGCTGTTTTTT. This codes for CASSLTPTLNTGELFF.

The DNA for the CDR3 is TGTGCCACTCAGAGTTACACAGATACGCAGTATTTT. It is translated as CATQSYTDTQYF. The V gene is TRBV24-1, the J gene TRBJ2-3; D unclear. Per germline, CDR1 KGHDR and CDR2 SFDVKD. V lost 10 bases to trimming and J lost 2 bases, with 9 bases between them. CDR3 length equals 12 residues.

This clonotype was counted a few times. The V gene is TRBV21-1, the J gene TRBJ2-5; no DNA check was done on the table's D call, TRBD1. TRBV21-1 is described as a pseudogene. The CDR3 has 18 residues. The DNA of the CDR3 is TGTGCCAGCAGCAAAAAAGGGAGGGGGACAGGGGGCCAAGAGACCCAGTACTTC. It codes for CASSKKGRGTGGQETQYF.

This clonotype was detected a few times. The chain is built from TRBV12-3 or TRBV12-4 and TRBJ2-5; no clear D. There are 15 residues in the CDR3. V was clipped by 1 base and J by 1 base, with 10 bases between them. As DNA, the CDR3 is TGTGCCAGCAGTTTAGAATCAGCAATCCAAGAGACCCAGTACTTC. It yields the protein CASSLESAIQETQYF.

This chain uses TRBV7-2 with TRBJ1-3; TRBD1 matches 8 bases. The CDR3 is made up of 15 amino acids. V dropped 5 bases and J dropped 7; count of bases not matched to a gene: 10. From germline, CDR1 is SGHTA and CDR2 FQGNSA. The CDR3 DNA reads as TGTGCCAGCAGCGTAAACAGGGGGTCGGCGAACACCATATATTTT. It is translated as CASSVNRGSANTIYF.

This clonotype was recorded a few times. The gene calls are TRBV9 and TRBJ2-7; 7 bases line up with TRBD1. The CDR3 sequence is 14 residues long. Germline CDR1 reads SGDLS; CDR2 reads YYNGEE. Germline trimming cut 3 bases from V and 6 bases from J; bases unmatched to any gene: 9. The CDR3 DNA is TGTGCCAGCAGCGAGCAGCCGACAGGGAGCGAGCAGTACTTC. It is translated as CASSEQPTGSEQYF. The entire variable domain, with the rest obtained from reference TRBV9 and TRBJ2-7, is as follows: DSGVTQTPKHLITATGQRVTLRCSPRSGDLSVYWYQQSLDQGLQFLIQYYNGEERAKGNILERFSAQQFPDLHSELNLSSLELGDSALYFCASSEQPTGSEQYFGPGTRLTVT.

This clonotype is a singleton in its sample. The chain has TRBV6-1 and TRBJ1-1, with no clear D. The V and J ends lost 10 bases and 0 bases respectively, with 12 bases between them. The germline CDR1 and CDR2 sequences are MNHNS and SASEGT. This CDR3 has 13 residues. The CDR3 nucleotides are TGTGCCACCGGCGAAGGGCTGAACACTGAAGCTTTCTTT. As protein: CATGEGLNTEAFF.

The rearrangement uses TRBV29-1 and TRBJ1-1, with TRBD1 as a possible D gene (6 bases). The CDR3 runs 14 residues. Trimming left V 4 bases short and J 2 bases short, with 14 bases between. Germline lookup yields CDR1 SQVTM and CDR2 ANQGSEA. CDR3 bases: TGCAGCGTTGGGAAGGGGGGGATAAACACTGAAGCTTTCTTT. Protein: CSVGKGGINTEAFF.